The clone carrying this T cell receptor (beta chain) was seen only once. Antigen specificity is unknown. These data are taken from a study of cytomegalovirus exposure and HLA in healthy donors. Study-wide context: Genotyping of 430 or so donors showed that roughly 80% belonged to the Caucasian-associated ancestry cluster.

Whole-study results and caveats: According to reports, the classifier identified cytomegalovirus status with high specificity and sensitivity.

Donors were ostensibly healthy at sampling, although undocumented immune exposures were probable. Researchers ran the PCR with 60 Vbeta and 13 Jbeta primers. Libraries were prepared by immunoSEQ multiplex PCR; TCRdb keeps only in-frame clonotypes and omits some of them. The sample yields more than 95,000 clones, approximately 69% seen once. This TCR was recovered from a man aged 35 to 55 in good health and CMV-seropositive. Material: PBMCs.

CDR3 sequence (DNA): TGTGCCAGCAGCGTAGGGGGCAGGGCCTACGAGCAGTACTTC. Translation: CASSVGGRAYEQYF. The chain employs TRBV9 and TRBJ2-7; tentatively, D is TRBD1 (5 bases). V was pared by 0 bases and J by 2 bases, with 9 bases between. Germline CDR1 SGDLS, CDR2 YYNGEE. The CDR3 runs to 14 residues. Filled out from reference TRBV9 and TRBJ2-7, the complete variable domain reads DSGVTQTPKHLITATGQRVTLRCSPRSGDLSVYWYQQSLDQGLQFLIQYYNGEERAKGNILERFSAQQFPDLHSELNLSSLELGDSALYFCASSVGGRAYEQYFGPGTRLTVT.